This T cell receptor (beta chain) was found in a study of memory CD4+ T cells and cytomegalovirus serostatus. The assay was immunoSEQ multiplex PCR, and TCRdb's table has in-frame clones only and misses some. The data hold fewer than 35,000 clones, with around 80% observed a single time. Single viable CD3+CD4+CD8-CD45RO+ cells were sorted as the memory CD4+ T cells. Per germline, CDR1 SNHLY and CDR2 FYNNEI. V dropped 3 bases and J dropped 1 base, with 12 bases sitting between them. This CDR3 comprises 15 residues. The sequenced material came from memory CD4+ T cells from blood. The rearrangement uses TRBV2 and TRBJ1-1, with D possibly TRBD1 on 5 matching bases. The clonotype originates from an adult in good health and CMV-seronegative. The CDR3 is CASSEGRVTNTEAFF. The CDR3 DNA reads as TGTGCCAGCAGTGAGGGCAGGGTTACGAACACTGAAGCTTTCTTT.